The 14 T cell receptor beta chains below all came from one sample that was sequenced in a study of cytomegalovirus exposure and HLA in healthy donors. PCR used 60 Vbeta primers and 13 Jbeta primers. TCRdb's table, derived via immunoSEQ multiplex PCR, lists solely in-frame clones and lacks some. This repertoire includes about 46,000 clones. The sequenced sample consisted of PBMCs. The receptors were gathered from a woman in her forties in good health and CMV-seronegative.

The chain employs TRBV7-9 and TRBJ1-1; a possible D gene is TRBD1 (5 bases). Per germline, CDR1 SEHNR and CDR2 FQNEAQ (reference sequence). V was clipped by 6 bases and J by 5 bases, with 16 bases between them. This CDR3 has 14 amino acids. The CDR3 reads CASSPPPGGTEAFF. The CDR3 DNA reads as TGTGCCAGCAGTCCCCCGCCCGGGGGGACTGAAGCTTTCTTT.

The chain joins TRBV14 to TRBJ2-1; D is perhaps TRBD1 (5 bases). Germline loops: CDR1 SGHDN, CDR2 FVKESK. CDR3 length equals 15 residues. Trimming removed 4 bases at V and 0 bases at J, with 10 bases between. The CDR3 region is CASSPGLSSYNEQFF. Here the CDR3 DNA reads TGTGCCAGCAGCCCAGGGCTCAGCTCCTACAATGAGCAGTTCTTC. Full variable domain (remainder filled in from reference TRBV14 and TRBJ2-1): EAGVTQFPSHSVIEKGQTVTLRCDPISGHDNLYWYRRVMGKEIKFLLHFVKESKQDESGMPNNRFLAERTGGTYSTLKVQPAELEDSGVYFCASSPGLSSYNEQFFGPGTRLTVL.

The chain is built from TRBV18 and TRBJ1-5; TRBD1 matches at 8 bases. The CDR3 sequence is 14 residues long. In germline, CDR1 is KGHSH, CDR2 LQKENI. The trim removed 1 base at V and 5 bases at J, leaving 1 base unmatched. CDR3 region: CASSPLDRDQPQHF. The DNA for the CDR3 is TGTGCCAGCTCACCACTGGACAGGGATCAGCCCCAGCATTTT.

The V and J genes are TRBV28 and TRBJ2-5; the D is unclear. Germline-derived CDR1 and CDR2 are MDHEN and SYDVKM. This CDR3 spans 16 amino acids. The ends were cut back, 3 bases at V and 1 base at J, with 15 bases in the middle. Here the CDR3 DNA reads TGTGCCAGCAGTTTCTTCTCCGGTCGCATCCAAGAGACCCAGTACTTC. It is translated as CASSFFSGRIQETQYF.

The chain combines TRBV7-2 with TRBJ1-2, with D possibly TRBD1 on 6 matching bases. The CDR3 is 14 residues long. From germline, CDR1 is SGHTA and CDR2 FQGNSA. The V end was cut by 1 base, the J end by 5 bases, with 11 bases between. Written as DNA, the CDR3 is TGTGCCAGCAGCTTAGGACAGGAGGATTATGGCTACACCTTC. Translating it yields CASSLGQEDYGYTF.

The CDR3 DNA reads TGTGCCAGCAGCTTACGACTAGCGGATACGCAGTATTTT. Its translation is CASSLRLADTQYF. V gene TRBV13 combines with J gene TRBJ2-3, with 8 nucleotides matching TRBD2. The CDR3 is 13 residues long. V shed 2 bases, J shed 6 bases, and the junction held 1 base outside the gene matches. CDR1 and CDR2 from the germline V gene are PRHDT and FYEKMQ (reference sequence).

This sequence joins TRBV13 and TRBJ1-1, with D possibly matching TRBD1 (6 bases). This CDR3 contains 13 residues. Germline V gene sequence: CDR1 PRHDT, CDR2 FYEKMQ (reference sequence). V lost 5 bases, J lost 4 bases, and 11 bases lay in between. Here the CDR3 reads CASSPYRATEAFF. As DNA, the CDR3 is TGTGCCAGCAGCCCTTACAGGGCCACTGAAGCTTTCTTT. Full variable domain (outside the CDR3, taken from reference TRBV13 and TRBJ1-1): AAGVIQSPRHLIKEKRETATLKCYPIPRHDTVYWYQQGPGQDPQFLISFYEKMQSDKGSIPDRFSAQQFSDYHSELNMSSLELGDSALYFCASSPYRATEAFFGQGTRLTVV.

The J gene is TRBJ1-2, the V gene TRBV19, with D perhaps TRBD1 (5 bases). Germline V gene data show CDR1 as LNHDA and CDR2 as SQIVND (reference sequence). The CDR3 loop spans 14 amino acids. V gave up 7 bases and J gave up 5 bases, with 17 bases separating them. CDR3 in DNA: TGTGCCAGTAAGGGACTGACACCAACTTATGGCTACACCTTC. Translating gives CASKGLTPTYGYTF. Variable domain in full (rest from reference TRBV19 and TRBJ1-2): DGGITQSPKYLFRKEGQNVTLSCEQNLNHDAMYWYRQDPGQGLRLIYYSQIVNDFQKGDIAEGYSVSREKKESFPLTVTSAQKNPTAFYLCASKGLTPTYGYTFGSGTRLTVV.

This chain uses TRBV18 with TRBJ2-3; TRBD2 might be the D (5 bases). The CDR3 runs 14 residues. With 5 bases removed from V and 2 bases from J, the gap between germline ends came to 11 bases. The V gene's germline CDR1 is KGHSH and CDR2 LQKENI. CDR3 bases: TGTGCCAGCTCAGAGGGTTCTTCCACAGATACGCAGTATTTT. It translates to CASSEGSSTDTQYF. Together with reference TRBV18 and TRBJ2-3, the CDR3 gives the full variable domain: NAGVMQNPRHLVRRRGQEARLRCSPMKGHSHVYWYRQLPEEGLKFMVYLQKENIIDESGMPKERFSAEFPKEGPSILRIQQVVRGDSAAYFCASSEGSSTDTQYFGPGTRLTVL.

This sequence joins TRBV18 and TRBJ2-7; weak D call: TRBD2 (5 bases). The CDR3 loop spans 15 amino acids. Trimming removed 0 bases at V and 6 bases at J, with 15 bases between. The germline V gene encodes CDR1 KGHSH and CDR2 LQKENI. Here the CDR3 DNA reads TGTGCCAGCTCACCACCGGAGGCAGGTCAATCCGAGCAGTACTTC. This encodes CASSPPEAGQSEQYF.

This chain links TRBV6-5 with TRBJ1-1; 9 nucleotides align to TRBD1. V was pared by 5 bases and J by 10 bases, with 11 bases of the junction left unmatched. The germline CDR1 and CDR2 sequences are MNHEY and SVGAGI. The CDR3 is made up of 14 amino acids. The DNA for the CDR3 is TGTGCCAGCAGTACGTCCGGGACAGGGTCAGTAGCTTTCTTT. This gives the protein CASSTSGTGSVAFF.

The chain recombines TRBV25-1 with TRBJ1-1; D is uncertain. The germline CDR1 and CDR2 sequences are MGHDK and SYGVNS. The germline V and J ends were trimmed by 2 bases and 3 bases, with 4 bases remaining between them. This CDR3 region has 12 residues. The CDR3 DNA is TGTGCCAGCAGTGAACGGGACACTGAAGCTTTCTTT. This codes for CASSERDTEAFF.

The chain joins TRBV19 to TRBJ1-5; 7 nucleotides agree with TRBD1. The germline gives CDR1 LNHDA, CDR2 SQIVND (reference sequence). V was pared by 10 bases and J by 7 bases, with 10 bases of the junction left unmatched. This CDR3 comprises 13 residues. The CDR3 DNA follows: TGTGCCACCTTGGGGACAGAAGGGCAGCCCCAGCATTTT. This sequence encodes CATLGTEGQPQHF.

The V gene is TRBV4-1, the J gene TRBJ2-1; D perhaps matches TRBD1 (5 bases). This CDR3 is built from 16 residues. V was clipped by 4 bases and J by 5 bases, with 18 bases between them. The germline V gene has CDR1 MGHRA and CDR2 YSYEKL. CDR3 in amino acids: CASSRTNERSDNEQFF. CDR3 DNA: TGCGCCAGCAGCCGGACAAACGAACGATCCGACAATGAGCAGTTCTTC.